These 3 T cell receptor beta chains were all obtained from the same sample, sequenced in a study of shared clonotypes between healthy human individuals. Assay: immunoSEQ multiplex PCR; the TCRdb copy retains only in-frame clones and omits some. The sample includes approximately 2.3 million clones, 85% to 95% seen only once; the top ten take 0.39%. The source material was naive CD4+ T cells from PBMCs. This sample's subset: CD45RA+ positively selected. The origin of the receptors is a man in his late teens or twenties in good health. Some clones in this sample may be carry-over from other donors' samples.

The chain has TRBV2 and TRBJ1-1; D call uncertain. Per germline, CDR1 SNHLY and CDR2 FYNNEI. V lost 7 bases and J 5 bases, leaving 11 bases between the germline ends. The CDR3 spans 12 residues. CDR3 in DNA: TGTGCCAGCATCGCCCGCTTTACTGAAGCTTTCTTT. Its translation is CASIARFTEAFF.

V gene TRBV7-2 combines with J gene TRBJ2-1; D is perhaps TRBD1 (6 bases). The germline V gene has CDR1 SGHTA and CDR2 FQGNSA. V gave up 6 bases and J gave up 5 bases, with 14 bases separating them. The CDR3 extends over 14 amino acids. The CDR3 sequence is CASRLSSGDNEQFF. In DNA form, the CDR3 reads TGTGCCAGCAGATTAAGCTCAGGGGACAATGAGCAGTTCTTC.

The chain combines TRBV27 with TRBJ2-7, with D possibly matching TRBD1 (5 bases). The CDR3 length is 18 residues. V dropped 3 bases and J dropped 3 bases, with 24 bases sitting between them. Germline assignment: CDR1 MNHEY and CDR2 SMNVEV (reference sequence). The CDR3 bases are TGTGCCAGCAGTTTTCGTCCTGGGGATACAGGTGCCTTCTACGAGCAGTACTTC. It specifies CASSFRPGDTGAFYEQYF.